This TCR beta chain was sequenced for a study of regulatory T cells in long-lasting Graves disease. Study-wide points: Patients with persistent disease showed a bias toward TRBV28, TRBJ1-2 and TRBJ2-5.

Investigators prepared the TCR beta libraries by applying iRepertoire HTBI primers and Arm-PCR of CDR3 regions. As originally analysed: Analysis of the samples identified over 60 TRBV and 14 TRBJ segments. TCRdb used MiXCR to reprocess the multiplex PCR reads, holding one entry per CDR3 protein. These V and J calls rely on TCRdb rather than the paper's analysis. The repertoire holds 300,000 to 500,000 distinct CDR3 sequences, with roughly 20% as singletons. Time point reported: persistent/refractory GD, antithyroid drugs over 5 years with positive TRAb. RNA extracted from PBMCs served as the sequencing template. The CDR3 runs 14 residues. Germline V gene data show CDR1 as LNHDA and CDR2 as SQIVND (reference sequence). The V gene end was trimmed by 9 bases and the J gene end by 5 bases; junction bases not matched to a gene: 11. The table lists this clonotype with a count of one. The target antigen is unknown.

The source of this sequence is a female donor with Graves disease. The sample in question was peripheral blood mononuclear cells (PBMCs), obtained when the disease was refractory, from a patient treated with antithyroid drugs. The gene calls are TRBV19 and TRBJ1-1; 8 bases align to TRBD1. The CDR3 sequence: CASGKDRVGTEAFF. The CDR3 nucleotides are TGTGCCAGCGGAAAGGACAGGGTTGGAACTGAAGCTTTCTTT.